A selection of T cell receptor beta chains follows, all from one sample in a study of chemoradiotherapy in HPV16-positive cancers. The data were produced by immunoSEQ multiplex PCR, yet TCRdb's version contains in-frame clones alone and is incomplete. Of under 70,000 clones detected, 90% appear once; the ten largest clones hold around 3.5%. The material was blood, obtained from a patient who underwent chemoradiotherapy. These receptor sequences come from a human donor with HPV-associated anogenital cancer. CDR3s include the opening cysteine and the closing phenylalanine or tryptophan. A D gene is named only where the DNA matches it firmly. The size of a clone is reported for some rows only, either as once, few or many, or as a class for expanded clones.

length,size,D,V,J,CDR3,DNA
14,.,.,TRBV5-1,TRBJ1-1,CASTLSGMNTEAFF,TGCGCCAGCACCTTATCCGGGATGAACACTGAAGCTTTCTTT
13,.,.,TRBV7-2,TRBJ1-2,CASSPTINYGYTF,TGTGCCAGCAGCCCGACCATTAACTATGGCTACACCTTC
14,.,.,TRBV30,TRBJ2-7,CAWSVGGMGYEQYF,TGTGCCTGGAGTGTTGGGGGGATGGGCTACGAGCAGTACTTC
16,once,.,TRBV19,TRBJ1-1,CASIEKHPPPNTEAFF,TGTGCCAGTATCGAAAAACATCCCCCCCCGAACACTGAAGCTTTCTTT
13,.,.,TRBV12-5,TRBJ1-1,CASVQAVNTEAFF,TGTGCTAGTGTCCAGGCAGTAAACACTGAAGCTTTCTTT
15,.,.,TRBV4-2,TRBJ1-5,CASSQDPTAAQPQHF,TGTGCCAGCAGCCAAGACCCGACGGCCGCACAGCCCCAGCATTTT
14,.,.,TRBV19,TRBJ1-6,CASSQREFNSPLHF,TGTGCCAGTAGTCAGAGGGAATTTAATTCACCCCTCCACTTT
13,.,TRBD1,TRBV7-2,TRBJ2-7,CASSFRQGQEQYF,TGTGCCAGCAGCTTCCGACAGGGACAAGAGCAGTACTTC
12,.,.,TRBV6-5,TRBJ1-6,CASGSDLPPLHF,TGTGCCAGCGGATCGGACCTCCCACCCCTCCACTTT
13,.,.,TRBV5-4,TRBJ2-1,CASSFGEGNEQFF,TGTGCCAGCAGCTTCGGAGAAGGTAATGAGCAGTTCTTC
16,.,.,TRBV7-2,TRBJ2-5,CASSSSAGSSAETQYF,TGTGCCAGCAGCTCCTCTGCCGGGTCCTCAGCGGAGACCCAGTACTTC
12,few,.,TRBV30,TRBJ2-7,CAWSVQEGIRYF,TGTGCCTGGAGTGTACAGGAGGGGATCAGGTACTTC
16,.,TRBD1,TRBV15,TRBJ2-7,CATSTDAGTGHYEQYF,TGTGCCACCAGCACCGACGCGGGGACAGGCCACTACGAGCAGTACTTC
14,.,.,TRBV25-1,TRBJ1-5,CASSQRQLDQPQHF,TGTGCCAGCAGCCAACGCCAGCTTGATCAGCCCCAGCATTTT
15,.,.,TRBV6-1,TRBJ1-5,CASSPSRGSNQPQHF,TGTGCCAGCAGTCCCTCCAGGGGAAGCAATCAGCCCCAGCATTTT
14,.,.,TRBV18,TRBJ1-6,CASSLQGMDSPLHF,TGTGCCAGCTCACTGCAGGGTATGGACTCACCCCTCCACTTT
14,.,.,TRBV30,TRBJ1-2,CAWSRAGGESGYTF,TGTGCCTGGAGTAGGGCCGGTGGTGAGAGCGGCTACACCTTC
13,.,.,TRBV6-5,TRBJ2-3,CASSYSAINTQYF,TGTGCCAGCAGTTACTCGGCTATTAATACGCAGTATTTT
15,.,.,TRBV7-2,TRBJ2-5,CASSLGGGIGETQYF,TGTGCCAGCAGCTTAGGAGGCGGGATTGGAGAGACCCAGTACTTC
13,.,.,TRBV5-6,TRBJ2-2,CASSPEDTGELFF,TGTGCCAGCAGCCCAGAGGACACCGGGGAGCTGTTTTTT
17,.,TRBD1,TRBV18,TRBJ2-2,CASSPSTGGPATGELFF,TGTGCCAGCTCACCCTCAACAGGGGGCCCGGCCACCGGGGAGCTGTTTTTT
14,.,.,TRBV19,TRBJ2-7,CASTPQHGSYEQYF,TGTGCCAGTACCCCCCAGCACGGATCCTACGAGCAGTACTTC
19,.,TRBD2,TRBV12-5,TRBJ2-1,CASVLRGLAGGTSYNEQFF,TGTGCTAGTGTCTTGCGGGGACTAGCGGGGGGTACCTCCTACAATGAGCAGTTCTTC
12,.,TRBD2,TRBV5-1,TRBJ2-7,CASSAGGYEQYF,TGCGCCAGCAGCGCGGGGGGTTACGAGCAGTACTTC
16,.,TRBD1,TRBV19,TRBJ1-3,CATEPGGTGRGNTIYF,TGTGCCACCGAACCTGGCGGGACAGGGAGAGGAAACACCATATATTTT
14,.,TRBD1,TRBV9,TRBJ1-2,CASMDRDSNYGYTF,TGTGCCAGCATGGACCGGGACAGTAACTATGGCTACACCTTC
16,once,TRBD2,TRBV2,TRBJ2-2,CASRRGLVGFPGELFF,TGTGCCAGCAGGCGGGGACTAGTAGGGTTCCCCGGGGAGCTGTTTTTT
13,.,.,TRBV5-1,TRBJ2-5,CASSQDVQETQYF,TGCGCCAGCAGCCAGGACGTACAAGAGACCCAGTACTTC
15,.,.,TRBV7-3,TRBJ2-5,CASSLAAGHQETQYF,TGTGCCAGCAGCTTAGCGGCGGGGCACCAAGAGACCCAGTACTTC
16,.,.,TRBV4-3,TRBJ2-1,CASSQDRPPGYNEQFF,TGCGCCAGCAGCCAAGATAGGCCCCCGGGGTACAATGAGCAGTTCTTC
12,.,.,TRBV6-1,TRBJ2-5,CASRKVGGTQYF,TGTGCCAGTAGAAAAGTTGGGGGGACCCAGTACTTC
15,.,.,TRBV9,TRBJ2-3,CASSVEGPGTDTQYF,TGTGCCAGCAGCGTAGAGGGGCCTGGCACAGATACGCAGTATTTT